The 30 T cell receptor beta chains below all came from one sample that was sequenced in a study of cytomegalovirus exposure and HLA in healthy donors. Clones were sequenced by immunoSEQ multiplex PCR, and TCRdb holds only the in-frame ones, with some missing. Here the sample spans about 330,000 clones, 70% to 90% being singletons. What was sequenced was PBMCs. These receptor sequences come from a woman in her late teens or twenties in good health and CMV-seronegative.

The V call is TRBV2, the J call TRBJ1-5; 9 bases are a match to TRBD1. With 5 bases clipped from V and 3 bases from J, the junction kept 8 bases outside the gene matches. The CDR3 spans 16 residues. The germline V gene encodes CDR1 SNHLY and CDR2 FYNNEI. The CDR3 DNA reads as TGTGCCAGCAGTTATGCGGGACAGGGTAACAATCAGCCCCAGCATTTT. It codes for CASSYAGQGNNQPQHF.

J is TRBJ2-1 and V is TRBV29-1; 9 nucleotides agree with TRBD2. The CDR3 extends over 14 amino acids. V lost 6 bases, J lost 1 base, and 4 bases stayed unmatched. The germline V gene has CDR1 SQVTM and CDR2 ANQGSEA. In nucleotides, the CDR3 is TGCAGCGTCCTTAGCGGGAGTTCCTACAATGAGCAGTTCTTC. Protein sequence: CSVLSGSSYNEQFF.

The rearrangement joins TRBV6-5 to TRBJ2-2; 8 positions agree with TRBD2. Per the germline V gene, CDR1 is MNHEY and CDR2 is SVGAGI. The J segment lost 4 bases and the V segment lost 5 bases, leaving 6 bases of the junction unmatched. The CDR3 is made up of 15 amino acids. CDR3 amino acids: CASSRGGSGTGELFF. DNA of the CDR3: TGTGCCAGCAGTCGCGGGGGGTCGGGCACCGGGGAGCTGTTTTTT.

V is TRBV7-8 and J is TRBJ2-1; 9 bases align to TRBD2. CDR1 and CDR2 from the germline V gene are SGHVS and FQNEAQ. This CDR3 region has 16 residues. J lost 2 bases, V lost 5 bases, and 7 bases had no gene match. DNA for the CDR3: TGTGCCAGCAGCAGTATGGCTAGCGGGGCCTACAATGAGCAGTTCTTC. It translates to CASSSMASGAYNEQFF.

V gene TRBV29-1 combines with J gene TRBJ1-4; possible D gene TRBD1, 5 bases. The CDR3 is 13 residues long. V was pared by 1 base and J by 7 bases, with 10 bases between. CDR1 and CDR2 from the germline V gene are SQVTM and ANQGSEA. CDR3 residues: CSVEAGLSEKLFF. The DNA of the CDR3 is TGCAGCGTTGAAGCAGGGTTGAGTGAAAAACTGTTTTTT.

V gene TRBV27 combines with J gene TRBJ2-7; 10 bases fit TRBD1. This CDR3 region has 14 residues. Trimming at V came to 5 bases and at J to 5 bases, leaving 6 bases not matched to a gene. CDR1 is MNHEY, CDR2 SMNVEV, per germline (reference sequence). CDR3 amino acids: CASSRRDRGDEQYF. CDR3 bases: TGTGCCAGCAGTCGCCGGGACAGGGGCGACGAGCAGTACTTC.

The chain links TRBV28 to TRBJ1-5; the D is unclear. CDR1 and CDR2 (germline): MDHEN, SYDVKM. V was cut by 8 bases and J by 2 bases, with 16 bases left in between. The CDR3 is 15 amino acids. CDR3 sequence (DNA): TGTGCCAGCGCCCAAGGAGTGGGAGGCAATCAGCCCCAGCATTTT. This sequence encodes CASAQGVGGNQPQHF.

J is TRBJ2-5 and V is TRBV5-6; unclear D gene. CDR3 length equals 13 residues. Trimming shortened V by 1 base and J by 2 bases, and 6 bases separated the two germline ends. CDR1 is SGHDT and CDR2 is YYEEEE in the germline V gene. As DNA, the CDR3 is TGTGCCAGCAGCTTGTTCAGTCAAGAGACCCAGTACTTC. Translating it yields CASSLFSQETQYF.

V and J are TRBV5-6 and TRBJ1-2, with D tentatively TRBD1 (5 bases). Per germline, CDR1 SGHDT and CDR2 YYEEEE. The CDR3 extends over 14 amino acids. The V gene lost 5 bases and the J gene lost 4 bases, with 15 bases spanning the gap. The CDR3 nucleotides read TGTGCCAGCAGGTTTGGGACTGGCTTCTATGGCTACACCTTC. It yields the protein CASRFGTGFYGYTF.

The V call is TRBV7-2, the J call TRBJ1-3, with 7 bases that match TRBD1. CDR1 is SGHTA, CDR2 FQGNSA, per germline. The J segment lost 0 bases and the V segment lost 5 bases, leaving 7 bases of the junction unmatched. This CDR3 comprises 16 residues. In DNA form, the CDR3 reads TGTGCCAGCAGCCCCCGACGGGACAGCTCTGGAAACACCATATATTTT. This encodes CASSPRRDSSGNTIYF.

The chain recombines TRBV18 with TRBJ2-5; possible D gene TRBD1, 6 bases. CDR1 and CDR2 (germline): KGHSH, LQKENI. The CDR3 is made up of 14 amino acids. Trimming removed 1 base at V and 5 bases at J, with 11 bases between. In DNA, the CDR3 is TGTGCCAGCTCACCACGGGACACGGGCGAGACCCAGTACTTC. Encoded protein: CASSPRDTGETQYF.

The V call is TRBV2, the J call TRBJ1-1; tentatively, D is TRBD1 (5 bases). From germline, CDR1 is SNHLY and CDR2 FYNNEI. The length of the CDR3 is 14 residues. The V and J ends lost 4 bases and 4 bases respectively, with 13 bases between them. The DNA of the CDR3 is TGTGCCAGCAGTGCGACGGAGGGGATCACTGAAGCTTTCTTT. Its protein is CASSATEGITEAFF.

The chain joins TRBV18 to TRBJ2-7, with TRBD1 as a possible D gene (7 bases). The ends were cut back, 3 bases at V and 0 bases at J, with 18 bases in the middle. Germline lookup yields CDR1 KGHSH and CDR2 LQKENI. The CDR3 spans 17 residues. The CDR3 DNA reads as TGTGCCAGCTCACCCGGCCGGGCAGGGGGAGGCTCCTACGAGCAGTACTTC. It translates to CASSPGRAGGGSYEQYF.

The rearrangement links TRBV9 to TRBJ2-3, with TRBD1 matching 9 bases. The CDR3 is made up of 16 amino acids. Germline V gene data show CDR1 as SGDLS and CDR2 as YYNGEE. J gave up 6 bases and V 0 bases, and 8 bases lay outside the gene matches. For the CDR3, the DNA is TGTGCCAGCAGCGTAGGTGTGGGACAGGGACCGGATACGCAGTATTTT. Translated, it gives CASSVGVGQGPDTQYF.

The chain couples TRBV5-1 to TRBJ2-3, with 7 bases lining up with TRBD2. The CDR3 length is 16 residues. Trimming at V came to 0 bases and at J to 0 bases, leaving 4 bases not matched to a gene. Per the germline V gene, CDR1 is SGHRS and CDR2 is YFSETQ. CDR3 sequence (DNA): TGCGCCAGCAGCTTGGCCGCGGGGGTCAGCACAGATACGCAGTATTTT. Translated, it gives CASSLAAGVSTDTQYF.

The V and J genes are TRBV27 and TRBJ2-7, with 13 bases fitting TRBD2. The CDR3 totals 15 residues. CDR1 MNHEY and CDR2 SMNVEV come from the germline V gene (reference sequence). The junction had 3 bases not matched to a gene; V was cut back by 5 bases and J by 2 bases. The CDR3 DNA reads as TGTGCCAGCAGTATCGGGACTAGCGGGACCTACGAGCAGTACTTC. Residues: CASSIGTSGTYEQYF.

The CDR3 spells CASSRYQYEQYF. CDR3 coding DNA: TGTGCCAGCAGCCGATACCAGTACGAGCAGTACTTC. The chain recombines TRBV7-2 with TRBJ2-7; D gene uncertain. This CDR3 spans 12 amino acids. CDR1 is SGHTA, CDR2 FQGNSA, per germline. The V gene lost 5 bases and the J gene lost 4 bases, with 9 bases spanning the gap.

V is TRBV27 and J is TRBJ1-5, with unresolved D. This CDR3 has 14 amino acids. Deletions cut 8 bases from V and 0 bases from J, with 11 bases between. Germline V gives CDR1 MNHEY, CDR2 SMNVEV (reference sequence). The chain's CDR3 is CASGALDSNQPQHF. CDR3 DNA: TGTGCCAGCGGAGCCTTAGATAGCAATCAGCCCCAGCATTTT.

V usage is TRBV5-6 and J usage is TRBJ1-3; no clear D. Germline CDR1 is SGHDT and CDR2 is YYEEEE. The CDR3 is made up of 15 amino acids. The V end was cut by 1 base, the J end by 0 bases, with 8 bases between. CDR3 in amino acids: CASSLSVPSGNTIYF. In DNA form, the CDR3 reads TGTGCCAGCAGCTTGTCGGTCCCCTCTGGAAACACCATATATTTT. The full variable domain, its missing parts supplied by reference TRBV5-6 and TRBJ1-3, is DAGVTQSPTHLIKTRGQQVTLRCSPKSGHDTVSWYQQALGQGPQFIFQYYEEEERQRGNFPDRFSGHQFPNYSSELNVNALLLGDSALYLCASSLSVPSGNTIYFGEGSWLTVV.

The rearrangement uses TRBV4-1 and TRBJ2-7; 7 bases are a match to TRBD2. This CDR3 has 14 residues. With V trimmed by 4 bases and J by 0 bases, 3 bases remained unmatched. Germline V gives CDR1 MGHRA, CDR2 YSYEKL. The CDR3 is CASSPSGASYEQYF. The CDR3 bases are TGCGCCAGCAGCCCCAGCGGGGCCTCCTACGAGCAGTACTTC.

This sequence joins TRBV27 and TRBJ1-2; TRBD1 matches 11 bases. This CDR3 contains 15 residues. Germline V gene lookup returns CDR1 MNHEY and CDR2 SMNVEV (reference sequence). V lost 4 bases to trimming and J lost 5 bases; unmatched junction nucleotides: 6. The CDR3 DNA reads as TGTGCCAGCAGTTACGATGGGACAGGGGGATATGGCTACACCTTC. Its protein is CASSYDGTGGYGYTF.

The chain recombines TRBV5-1 with TRBJ2-7; 7 bases map to TRBD2. Germline lookup yields CDR1 SGHRS and CDR2 YFSETQ. V trimming: 5 bases; J trimming: 0 bases; junction bases outside the gene matches: 11. The CDR3 length is 16 residues. The CDR3 bases are TGCGCCAGCAGTTCGGGCGGGAGTTTGGGCTCCTACGAGCAGTACTTC. Translating it yields CASSSGGSLGSYEQYF.

The chain couples TRBV5-1 to TRBJ2-3; TRBD2 aligns across 14 bases. The CDR3 is 18 residues long. The V gene's germline CDR1 is SGHRS and CDR2 YFSETQ. V lost 4 bases, J lost 4 bases, and 11 bases stayed unmatched. In nucleotides, the CDR3 is TGCGCCAGCAGCGGATCCGGGACTAGCGGGAGTTCTCCAGATACGCAGTATTTT. Protein: CASSGSGTSGSSPDTQYF.

This chain joins TRBV9 and TRBJ2-3, with TRBD2 identical over 8 bases. Germline CDR1 is SGDLS and CDR2 is YYNGEE. With V trimmed by 9 bases and J by 4 bases, 10 bases remained unmatched. The CDR3 contains 14 residues. CDR3 in amino acids: CATSRSREADTQYF. Written as DNA, the CDR3 is TGTGCCACTAGCCGCTCGCGGGAGGCAGATACGCAGTATTTT.

The chain links TRBV15 to TRBJ2-7; tentatively, D is TRBD2 (6 bases). Trimming shortened V by 0 bases and J by 6 bases, and 12 bases separated the two germline ends. The CDR3 has 14 amino acids. Germline V lookup: CDR1 LNHNV, CDR2 YYDKDF (reference sequence). CDR3 amino acids: CATSRDLEGGEQYF. The CDR3 DNA reads TGTGCCACCAGCAGAGATCTAGAGGGAGGCGAGCAGTACTTC.

V gene TRBV12-5 combines with J gene TRBJ1-2; 12 bases line up with TRBD1. V lost 7 bases and J lost 7; bases outside the gene matches: 13. CDR3 length: 16 residues. Per the germline V gene, CDR1 is LGHNT and CDR2 is FRNRAP. The CDR3: CASVLLPGQGAGGYTF. CDR3 sequence (DNA): TGTGCTAGTGTCCTCCTCCCGGGACAGGGGGCGGGTGGCTACACCTTC.

This chain joins TRBV7-2 and TRBJ2-5; 10 bases are shared with TRBD2. This CDR3 contains 16 residues. V lost 5 bases and J lost 5; bases outside the gene matches: 11. CDR1 and CDR2 (germline): SGHTA, FQGNSA. CDR3 bases: TGTGCCAGCAGCCCCCGGACTAGCGGAGGGGTGGAGACCCAGTACTTC. Encoded protein: CASSPRTSGGVETQYF.

In its sample, this clone was seen once. The chain links TRBV27 to TRBJ2-5; D is possibly TRBD2 (6 bases). The CDR3 loop spans 13 amino acids. The germline CDR1 and CDR2 sequences are MNHEY and SMNVEV (reference sequence). Trimming removed 6 bases from V and 5 bases from J, with 13 bases in between. CDR3 sequence: CASRKAGDETQYF. Written as DNA, the CDR3 is TGTGCCAGCAGGAAAGCGGGCGATGAGACCCAGTACTTC.

The chain links TRBV7-2 to TRBJ2-3; 7 bases fit TRBD1. With 5 bases clipped from V and 3 bases from J, the junction kept 11 bases outside the gene matches. The CDR3 contains 16 residues. Germline V gene lookup returns CDR1 SGHTA and CDR2 FQGNSA. CDR3 sequence reads: CASSTTGVSRTDTQYF. The CDR3 DNA reads TGTGCCAGCAGCACAACAGGGGTTAGTAGGACAGATACGCAGTATTTT.

The chain uses TRBV5-1 and TRBJ2-3; D is undetermined. In germline, CDR1 is SGHRS, CDR2 YFSETQ. Trimming left V 4 bases short and J 1 base short, with 10 bases between. The CDR3 covers 14 residues. This chain's CDR3 is CASSASSGTDTQYF. The CDR3 bases are TGCGCCAGCAGCGCCTCTTCGGGCACAGATACGCAGTATTTT.